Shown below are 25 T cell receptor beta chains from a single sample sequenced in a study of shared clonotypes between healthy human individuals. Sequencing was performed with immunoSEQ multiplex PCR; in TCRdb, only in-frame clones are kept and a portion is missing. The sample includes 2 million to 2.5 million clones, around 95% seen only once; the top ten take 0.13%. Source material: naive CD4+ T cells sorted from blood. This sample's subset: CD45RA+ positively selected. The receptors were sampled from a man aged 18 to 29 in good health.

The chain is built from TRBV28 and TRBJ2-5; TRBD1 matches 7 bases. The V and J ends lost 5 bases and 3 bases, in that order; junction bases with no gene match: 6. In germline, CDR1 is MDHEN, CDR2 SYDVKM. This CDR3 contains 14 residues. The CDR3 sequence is CASSLIDREETQYF. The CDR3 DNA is TGTGCCAGCAGTCTGATAGACAGGGAAGAGACCCAGTACTTC. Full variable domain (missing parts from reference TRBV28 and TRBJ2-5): DVKVTQSSRYLVKRTGEKVFLECVQDMDHENMFWYRQDPGLGLRLIYFSYDVKMKEKGDIPEGYSVSREKKERFSLILESASTNQTSMYLCASSLIDREETQYFGPGTRLLVL.

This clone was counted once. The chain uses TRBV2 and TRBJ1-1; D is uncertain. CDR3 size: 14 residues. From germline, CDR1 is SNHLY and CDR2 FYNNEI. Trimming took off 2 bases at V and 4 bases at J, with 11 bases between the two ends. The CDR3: CASSEITVSTEAFF. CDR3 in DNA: TGTGCCAGCAGTGAAATCACAGTATCCACTGAAGCTTTCTTT.

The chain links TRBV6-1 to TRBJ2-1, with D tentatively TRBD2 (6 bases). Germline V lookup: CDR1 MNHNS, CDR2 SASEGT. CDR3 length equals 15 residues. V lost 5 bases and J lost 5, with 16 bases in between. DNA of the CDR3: TGTGCCAGCAGTTCCCCGAGACTAGGTGACAATGAGCAGTTCTTC. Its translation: CASSSPRLGDNEQFF.

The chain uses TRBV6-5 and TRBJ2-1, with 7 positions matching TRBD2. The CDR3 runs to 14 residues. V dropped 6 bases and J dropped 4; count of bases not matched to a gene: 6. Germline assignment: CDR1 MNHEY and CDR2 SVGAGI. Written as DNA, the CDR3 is TGTGCCAGCAGCCGGGGGGAGGTTTACAATGAGCAGTTCTTC. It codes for CASSRGEVYNEQFF.

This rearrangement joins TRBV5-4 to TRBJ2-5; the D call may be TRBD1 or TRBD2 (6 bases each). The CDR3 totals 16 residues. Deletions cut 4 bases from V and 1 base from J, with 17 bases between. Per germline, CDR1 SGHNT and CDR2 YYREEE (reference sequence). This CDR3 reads CASSVNMRGAQETQYF. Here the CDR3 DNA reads TGTGCCAGCAGCGTGAACATGAGGGGGGCCCAAGAGACCCAGTACTTC.

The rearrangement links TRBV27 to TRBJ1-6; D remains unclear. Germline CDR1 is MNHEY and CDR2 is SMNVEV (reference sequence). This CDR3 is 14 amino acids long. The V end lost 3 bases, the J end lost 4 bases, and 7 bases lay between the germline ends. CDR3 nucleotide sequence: TGTGCCAGCAGTTTGGCGTCGTATAATTCACCCCTCCACTTT. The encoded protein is CASSLASYNSPLHF.

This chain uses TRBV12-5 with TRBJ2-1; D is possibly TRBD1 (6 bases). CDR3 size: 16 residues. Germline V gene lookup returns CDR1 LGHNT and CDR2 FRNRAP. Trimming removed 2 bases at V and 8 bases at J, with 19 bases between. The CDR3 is CASGLSVTGGTHEQFF. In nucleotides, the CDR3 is TGTGCTAGTGGTTTGTCAGTGACAGGAGGAACCCATGAGCAGTTCTTC.

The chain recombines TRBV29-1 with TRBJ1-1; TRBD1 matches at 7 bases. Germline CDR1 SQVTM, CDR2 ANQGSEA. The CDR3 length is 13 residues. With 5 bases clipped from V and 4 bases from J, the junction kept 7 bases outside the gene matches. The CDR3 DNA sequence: TGCAGCGTTCGACAGGGTCTGGGCACTGAAGCTTTCTTT. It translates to CSVRQGLGTEAFF.

The CDR3 DNA follows: TGTGCCAGCAGCCCGTCCGCTGGGTTTAAAGACAGCGAGCAGTACTTC. Amino acid sequence: CASSPSAGFKDSEQYF. The rearrangement links TRBV13 to TRBJ2-7, with D possibly matching TRBD1 (5 bases). V lost 5 bases and J lost 6, with 23 bases in between. The CDR3 extends over 16 amino acids. Germline-derived CDR1 and CDR2 are PRHDT and FYEKMQ (reference sequence).

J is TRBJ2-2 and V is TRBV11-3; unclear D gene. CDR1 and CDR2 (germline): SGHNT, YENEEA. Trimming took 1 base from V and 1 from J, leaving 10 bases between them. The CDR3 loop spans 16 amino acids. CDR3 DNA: TGTGCCAGCAGCTTAGGGCAGCTGATGAACACCGGGGAGCTGTTTTTT. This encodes CASSLGQLMNTGELFF. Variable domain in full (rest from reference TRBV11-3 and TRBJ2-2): EAGVVQSPRYKIIEKKQPVAFWCNPISGHNTLYWYLQNLGQGPELLIRYENEEAVDDSQLPKDRFSAERLKGVDSTLKIQPAELGDSAVYLCASSLGQLMNTGELFFGEGSRLTVL.

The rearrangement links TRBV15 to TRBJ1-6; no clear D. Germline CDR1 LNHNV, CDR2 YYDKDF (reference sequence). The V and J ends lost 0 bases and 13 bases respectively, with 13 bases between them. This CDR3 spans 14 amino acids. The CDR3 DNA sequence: TGTGCCACCAGCAGAGATCGGTGGCAGCCGCCCCTCCACTTT. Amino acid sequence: CATSRDRWQPPLHF.

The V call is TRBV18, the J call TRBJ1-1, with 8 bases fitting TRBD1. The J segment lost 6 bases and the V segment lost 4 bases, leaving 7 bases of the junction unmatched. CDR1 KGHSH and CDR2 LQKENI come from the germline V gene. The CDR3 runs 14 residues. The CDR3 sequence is CASSLGQEPAEAFF. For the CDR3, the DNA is TGTGCCAGCTCACTGGGACAGGAACCGGCTGAAGCTTTCTTT.

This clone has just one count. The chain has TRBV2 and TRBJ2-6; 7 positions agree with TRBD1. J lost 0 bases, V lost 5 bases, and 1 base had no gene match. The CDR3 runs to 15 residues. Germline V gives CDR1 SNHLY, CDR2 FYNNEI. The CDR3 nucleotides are TGTGCCAGCAGTAAGGGGGCCTCTGGGGCCAACGTCCTGACTTTC. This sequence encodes CASSKGASGANVLTF.

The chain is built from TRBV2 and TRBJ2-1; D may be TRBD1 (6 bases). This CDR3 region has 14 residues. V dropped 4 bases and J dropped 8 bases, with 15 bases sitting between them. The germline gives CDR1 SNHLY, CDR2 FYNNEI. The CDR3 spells CASSGTAQGHEQFF. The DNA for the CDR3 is TGTGCCAGCAGTGGGACAGCTCAGGGACATGAGCAGTTCTTC.

Written as DNA, the CDR3 is TGTGCCAGCAGCCAGACAGGGGCTGGGACAGATACGCAGTATTTT. Translation: CASSQTGAGTDTQYF. This rearrangement joins TRBV5-4 to TRBJ2-3; 8 nucleotides align to TRBD1. The CDR3 has 15 amino acids. V gave up 4 bases and J gave up 3 bases; unmatched junction bases: 7. Germline CDR1 reads SGHNT; CDR2 reads YYREEE (reference sequence).

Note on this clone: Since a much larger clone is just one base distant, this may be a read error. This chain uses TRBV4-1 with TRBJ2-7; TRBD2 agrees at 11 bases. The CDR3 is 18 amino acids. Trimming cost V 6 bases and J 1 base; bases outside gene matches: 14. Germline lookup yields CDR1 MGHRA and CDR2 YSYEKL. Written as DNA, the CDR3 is TGCGCCAGCAGGCAGGGGGCTGGCACTAGCGGGGGTTCCTACGAGCAGTACTTC. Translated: CASRQGAGTSGGSYEQYF.

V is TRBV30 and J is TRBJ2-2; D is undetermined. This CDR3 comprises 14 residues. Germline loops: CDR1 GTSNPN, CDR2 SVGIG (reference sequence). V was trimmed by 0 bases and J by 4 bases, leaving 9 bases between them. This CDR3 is CAWSVLQVTGELFF. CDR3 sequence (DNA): TGTGCCTGGAGTGTACTCCAGGTCACCGGGGAGCTGTTTTTT.

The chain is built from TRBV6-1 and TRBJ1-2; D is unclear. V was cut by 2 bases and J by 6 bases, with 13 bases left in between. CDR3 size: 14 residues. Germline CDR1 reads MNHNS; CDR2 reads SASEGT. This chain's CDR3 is CASSELGRTHGYTF. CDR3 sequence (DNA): TGTGCCAGCAGTGAATTGGGCAGGACCCATGGCTACACCTTC.

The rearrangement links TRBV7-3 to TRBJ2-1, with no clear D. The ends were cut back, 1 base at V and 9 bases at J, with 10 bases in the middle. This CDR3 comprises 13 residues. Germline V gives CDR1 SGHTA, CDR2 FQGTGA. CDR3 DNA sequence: TGTGCCAGCAGCTTAAGGAACGGTGGTGAGCAGTTCTTC. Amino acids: CASSLRNGGEQFF.

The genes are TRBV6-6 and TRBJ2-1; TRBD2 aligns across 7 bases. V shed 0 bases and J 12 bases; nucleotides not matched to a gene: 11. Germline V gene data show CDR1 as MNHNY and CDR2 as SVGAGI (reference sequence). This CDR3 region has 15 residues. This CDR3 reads CASSYSLVAGTTQFF. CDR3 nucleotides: TGTGCCAGCAGTTACTCGCTAGTAGCCGGGACTACGCAGTTCTTC.

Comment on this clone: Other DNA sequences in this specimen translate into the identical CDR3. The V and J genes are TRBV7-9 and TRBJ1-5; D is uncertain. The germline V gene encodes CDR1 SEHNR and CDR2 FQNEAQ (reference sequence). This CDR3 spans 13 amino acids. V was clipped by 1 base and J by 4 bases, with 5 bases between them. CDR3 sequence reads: CASSLGENQPQHF. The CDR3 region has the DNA TGTGCCAGCAGCTTAGGAGAAAATCAGCCCCAGCATTTT. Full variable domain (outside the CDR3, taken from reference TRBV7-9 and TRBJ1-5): DTGVSQNPRHKITKRGQNVTFRCDPISEHNRLYWYRQTLGQGPEFLTYFQNEAQLEKSRLLSDRFSAERPKGSFSTLEIQRTEQGDSAMYLCASSLGENQPQHFGDGTRLSIL.

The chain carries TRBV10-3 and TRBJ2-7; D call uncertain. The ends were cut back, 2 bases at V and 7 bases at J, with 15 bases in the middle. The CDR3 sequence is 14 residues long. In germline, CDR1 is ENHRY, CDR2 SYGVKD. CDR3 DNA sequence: TGTGCCATCAGTGAGGGCAACCAACAAAGGGAGCAGTACTTC. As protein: CAISEGNQQREQYF.

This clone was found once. In DNA form, the CDR3 reads TGTGCCAGCGGGCGGGGGGCCAGCCTGTTCTTC. It codes for CASGRGASLFF. The J gene is TRBJ2-1, the V gene TRBV7-6; TRBD2 aligns across 8 bases. The CDR3 length is 11 residues. The V and J ends lost 8 bases and 15 bases, in that order; junction bases with no gene match: 9. Germline V CDR1 and CDR2: SGHVS, FNYEAQ.

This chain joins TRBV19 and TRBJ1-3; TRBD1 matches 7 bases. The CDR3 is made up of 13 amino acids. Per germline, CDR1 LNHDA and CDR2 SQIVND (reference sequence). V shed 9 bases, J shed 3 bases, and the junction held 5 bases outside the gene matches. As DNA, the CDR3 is TGTGCCAGCATACAGGGGAATGGAAACACCATATATTTT. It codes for CASIQGNGNTIYF.

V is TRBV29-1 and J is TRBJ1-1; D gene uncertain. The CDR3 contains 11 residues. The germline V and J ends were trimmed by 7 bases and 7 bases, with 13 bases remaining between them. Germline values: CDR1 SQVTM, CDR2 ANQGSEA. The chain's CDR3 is CSASTTLEAFF. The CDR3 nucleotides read TGCAGCGCCAGTACCACCCTTGAAGCTTTCTTT. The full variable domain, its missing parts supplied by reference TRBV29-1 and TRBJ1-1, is SAVISQKPSRDICQRGTSLTIQCQVDSQVTMMFWYRQQPGQSLTLIATANQGSEATYESGFVIDKFPISRPNLTFSTLTVSNMSPEDSSIYLCSASTTLEAFFGQGTRLTVV.